This T cell receptor (beta chain) was retrieved from a study of T cells expressing NK-cell markers. Study-wide results and limits: These clonotypes, the leaders elsewhere, also led the CD3+CD56-NKG2C+ fraction in several donors. Of the CD8+ T cells in about 6 donors, 1.0-7.0% belonged to dominant NKG2C+ clonotypes.

Comment on this clonotype: Its antigen is not identified.

Germline lookup yields CDR1 SGHVS and CDR2 FQNEAQ. The CDR3 is 14 amino acids. cDNA encoding TCR beta was synthesized via 5'RACE template switching incorporating UMIs. TCRdb derives one entry per CDR3 protein from the 5' RACE reads, leaving out DNA. This repertoire includes around 110,000 distinct CDR3 sequences. The chain joins TRBV7-8 to TRBJ2-3; no DNA is available, so the TRBD1 call from TCRdb remains unchecked. The sequencing sample was made of blood T cells: a sorted CD56 or NKG2C T cell subset, CD4+ or CD8+ T cells, or bulk PBMC T cells (not recorded which). The source of this sequence is a woman between 18 and 75 years old in good health. The CDR3 sequence: CASSLVPGADTQYF.